The T cell receptor beta chain under discussion was sequenced for a study of T cells in localized non-small cell lung cancer. CDR1 and CDR2 from the germline V gene are SGHTS and YDEGEE. CDR3 size: 14 residues. The V end lost 0 bases, the J end lost 6 bases, and 9 bases lay between the germline ends. Produced via immunoSEQ multiplex PCR; TCRdb's table is partial and in-frame only. The repertoire includes 5,000 to 8,000 clones, approximately 88% of them detected once, and roughly a sixth sits in the top ten. Whole-study findings and limits: Tumor trailed uninvolved adjacent lung in T cell clonality, which peaked there. As only one tumor region underwent sequencing, heterogeneity remains possible. When the top 100 tumor clones were examined, a median about 60 of them also appeared in the adjacent lung, which was paired and uninvolved. A higher density of T cells in blood coincided with extended overall survival.

This clone was picked up one time. Its antigen remains unidentified. This specimen was peripheral blood, taken before any cancer treatment. The chain has TRBV5-8 and TRBJ2-2, with D perhaps TRBD1 or TRBD2 (5 bases each). The receptor was derived from an older male donor with stage I lung adenocarcinoma. DNA of the CDR3: TGTGCCAGCAGCTTGGTCGAGGGGTCCGGGGAGCTGTTTTTT. Translating it yields CASSLVEGSGELFF.